This TCR beta chain was sequenced during a study of blood T cell repertoires in COVID-19. About the research overall: COVID-19 samples collected from the United States, Italy and Spain covered acute and convalescent phases. The analysed material was cDNA or gDNA that came from T cells, B-cell-depleted T cells, or PBMCs.

Per the study methods: Quantification of nucleated cells was approximated via reference gene primer amplification. The method was immunoSEQ multiplex PCR; TCRdb's version includes in-frame clones alone and lacks a portion of them. V and J calls and clone size are given by that table; D and trimming were obtained from the DNA. Of about 97,000 clones in the sample, roughly nine tenths were seen once. The germline CDR1 and CDR2 sequences are SGHTA and FQGTGA. Trimming shortened V by 5 bases and J by 0 bases, and 20 bases separated the two germline ends. CDR3 length: 19 residues. This receptor was identified in a man aged 50 or older with acute or convalescent COVID-19. The source material was peripheral blood. V is TRBV7-3 and J is TRBJ2-6; D is unresolved. CDR3 nucleotide sequence: TGTGCCAGCAGCCCCAAGCCCCGGAGTCCTCTCTCTGGGGCCAACGTCCTGACTTTC. Amino acid sequence: CASSPKPRSPLSGANVLTF.